The clone carrying this T cell receptor beta chain came up once. The data were taken from a study of CD8 T cells in Susac syndrome. With random hexamers, reverse transcription was performed on roughly 0.45 to 1 ug of RNA. TCRdb redid the calling of the immunoSEQ multiplex PCR reads with MiXCR, one entry per CDR3 protein. Among over 150,000 distinct CDR3 sequences, around 93% were seen once, and the ten largest hold roughly 0.098%. The sample was CD4+ T cells from PBMCs. The TCR originated in a human donor with multiple sclerosis.

Here the CDR3 reads CASSPSSASNQPQHF. The CDR3 region has the DNA TGTGCCAGCTCACCAAGTTCGGCGAGCAATCAGCCCCAGCATTTT. V gene TRBV18 combines with J gene TRBJ1-5; D is ambiguous. The CDR3 consists of 15 residues. The V end lost 2 bases, the J end lost 1 base, and 9 bases lay between the germline ends. The germline V gene encodes CDR1 KGHSH and CDR2 LQKENI. Full variable domain (outside the CDR3, taken from reference TRBV18 and TRBJ1-5): NAGVMQNPRHLVRRRGQEARLRCSPMKGHSHVYWYRQLPEEGLKFMVYLQKENIIDESGMPKERFSAEFPKEGPSILRIQQVVRGDSAAYFCASSPSSASNQPQHFGDGTRLSIL.